Described below is a single T cell receptor (beta chain) sequence and its context. Its antigen is unknown. Other nucleotide sequences from this sample produce the same CDR3. These data originate in a study of cytomegalovirus exposure and HLA in healthy donors. The study's findings and limits: Cytomegalovirus-associated TCR beta chains were listed, numbering 150 to 200.

Here immunoSEQ multiplex PCR was the method, and the copy in TCRdb shows in-frame clones only, minus some. The data hold about 150,000 clones, with roughly 89% observed a single time. Trimming took off 0 bases at V and 5 bases at J, with 4 bases between the two ends. The CDR3 is 13 residues long. CDR1 and CDR2 (germline): MRHNA, SNTAGT. This sequence was found in a woman between 18 and 29 years old in good health and CMV-seropositive. This sequence joins TRBV6-4 and TRBJ2-2; D not certain. The sequencing sample was made of PBMCs. CDR3 loop: CASSDSETGELFF. CDR3 in DNA: TGTGCCAGCAGTGACTCCGAGACCGGGGAGCTGTTTTTT.